The 2 T cell receptor beta chains listed next were all sequenced from one sample in a study of CD8 T cells in ankylosing spondylitis (dated by TCRdb to 2016 to 2017). Library construction relied on 5' RACE. TCRdb records Illumina HiSeq 2500 as the sequencer. TCRdb passed the public sequencing reads through fastp at Q25 and MiXCR, retaining productive beta sequences. Every distinct CDR3 protein forms one entry, paired with its most common genes and DNA. The sample data list about 700,000 distinct CDR3 sequences, and around 17% of these were observed just once. In total, the top ten clones hold under 20% of the sample. Their antigens are not known. The paper's findings and limits, for the study overall: Blood from ankylosing spondylitis patients appeared to be characterized by a TCR beta motif composed of roughly eight highly homologous amino acid variants.

The sequenced material came from blood, either unsorted or a sorted T cell fraction (not recorded which). The receptors here all came from a male donor with ankylosing spondylitis.

The chain has TRBV5-6 and TRBJ2-7; possibly TRBD2 for D (6 bases). Per the germline V gene, CDR1 is SGHDT and CDR2 is YYEEEE. This CDR3 is 17 amino acids long. V was cut by 4 bases and J by 5 bases, with 25 bases left in between. The CDR3 bases are TGTGCCAGCAGCCCCTGGGCCGGTTGGGGAGGCGGGAACGAGCAGTACTTC. This encodes CASSPWAGWGGGNEQYF.

The rearrangement uses TRBV4-1 and TRBJ2-3; TRBD2 aligns across 12 bases. Germline CDR1 reads MGHRA; CDR2 reads YSYEKL. The V and J ends lost 3 bases and 5 bases, in that order; junction bases with no gene match: 6. The CDR3 extends over 16 amino acids. This CDR3 reads CASSQGPSGRVDTQYF. The CDR3 nucleotides read TGCGCCAGCAGCCAGGGACCTAGCGGGAGGGTAGATACGCAGTATTTT.